These 4 T cell receptor beta chains were all obtained from the same sample, sequenced in a study of CD8 T cells in ankylosing spondylitis. Each CDR3 protein gets one entry after TCRdb re-called the 5' RACE reads with MiXCR. In the table there are just under 350,000 distinct CDR3 sequences, roughly 14% of which are singletons. The sample was blood, either unsorted or a sorted T cell fraction (not recorded which). These receptors were obtained from a male donor with ankylosing spondylitis or in good health (not recorded which).

Ten or more counts support this clonotype. V is TRBV29-1 and J is TRBJ2-4; D possibly corresponds to TRBD1 (6 bases). The CDR3 is 15 amino acids. The germline gives CDR1 SQVTM, CDR2 ANQGSEA. V lost 6 bases, J lost 0 bases, and 15 bases lay in between. The CDR3 DNA sequence: TGCAGCGTGGGGACATCCACTGGAGCCAAAAACATTCAGTACTTC. Translated, it gives CSVGTSTGAKNIQYF.

The chain employs TRBV5-1 and TRBJ1-2, with TRBD1 identical over 9 bases. The CDR3 is 16 amino acids. The ends lost 7 bases at V and 8 bases at J; junction bases unmatched: 18. CDR1 is SGHRS and CDR2 is YFSETQ in the germline V gene. This chain's CDR3 is CASSPGQGPSQGGYTF. The CDR3 DNA reads TGCGCCAGCTCTCCGGGACAGGGACCTTCCCAGGGAGGCTACACCTTC.

There are a few counts of this clonotype. The V gene is TRBV7-9, the J gene TRBJ2-2; 9 nucleotides line up with TRBD1. CDR1 and CDR2 (germline): SEHNR, FQNEAQ (reference sequence). With V trimmed by 0 bases and J by 5 bases, 7 bases remained unmatched. CDR3 size: 17 residues. The DNA of the CDR3 is TGTGCCAGCAGCTTAGCGCGAGGGACAGGGAGTACCGGGGAGCTGTTTTTT. Amino acids: CASSLARGTGSTGELFF.

The CDR3 reads CSARFPGTGDETQYF. CDR3 coding DNA: TGCAGTGCTAGATTTCCCGGGACAGGGGACGAGACCCAGTACTTC. The rearrangement links TRBV20-1 to TRBJ2-5; 10 bases align to TRBD1. CDR1 is DFQATT, CDR2 SNEGSKA, per germline (reference sequence). V lost 2 bases and J lost 5; bases outside the gene matches: 8. The CDR3 has 15 amino acids.